Listed here is a single T cell receptor beta chain. Its antigen is unidentified. The sample comes from a study of T cell responses to AZD1222 COVID-19 vaccine. General study findings and limits: Breadth and depth of Spike-specific TCRs rose after two AZD1222 doses.

Method: immunoSEQ multiplex PCR; TCRdb's copy keeps in-frame clones and lacks some. Here the sample spans 60,000 to 75,000 clones, 80% to 90% being singletons. The CDR3 loop spans 15 amino acids. Germline V lookup: CDR1 MDHEN, CDR2 SYDVKM. V lost 2 bases and J 4 bases, leaving 12 bases between the germline ends. The chain is built from TRBV28 and TRBJ1-3; unclear D gene. The sequence was obtained from an adult who received the AZD1222 COVID-19 vaccine. This material consisted of peripheral blood, taken 28 days after the second AZD1222 dose. The chain's CDR3 is CASSLRRVSGNTIYF. CDR3 DNA sequence: TGTGCCAGCAGTTTAAGGAGGGTTTCGGGAAACACCATATATTTT.